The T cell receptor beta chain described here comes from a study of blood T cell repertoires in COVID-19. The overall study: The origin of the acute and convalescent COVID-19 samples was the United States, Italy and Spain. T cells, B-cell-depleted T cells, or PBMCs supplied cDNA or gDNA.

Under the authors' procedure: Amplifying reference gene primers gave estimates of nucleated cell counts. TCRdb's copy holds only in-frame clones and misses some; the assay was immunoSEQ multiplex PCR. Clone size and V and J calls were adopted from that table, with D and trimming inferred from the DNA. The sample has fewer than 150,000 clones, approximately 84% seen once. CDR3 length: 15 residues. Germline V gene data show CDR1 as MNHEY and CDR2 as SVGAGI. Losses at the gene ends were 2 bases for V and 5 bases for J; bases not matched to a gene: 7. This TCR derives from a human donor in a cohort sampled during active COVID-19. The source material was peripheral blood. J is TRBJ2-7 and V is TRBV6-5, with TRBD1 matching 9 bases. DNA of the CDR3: TGTGCCAGCAGTTACACGGACAGGGGTTCCCACGAGCAGTACTTC. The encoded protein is CASSYTDRGSHEQYF.